These 18 T cell receptor beta chains were sequenced from one sample in a study of blood T cells in healthy people across ages (dated by TCRdb to 2015 to 2017). The library came from 5' RACE. TCRdb shows the sequencer as Illumina HiSeq 2500. A second PCR of about 6 to 11 cycles was performed with a sample-barcoded 5' primer and a J-beta primer mix. Through fastp at Q25 and MiXCR, TCRdb rebuilt clones from the public reads, retaining in-frame beta chains. Identical CDR3 protein sequences are pooled into one entry, listed with their most common genes and DNA. Counted in this sample were around 1,700,000 distinct CDR3 sequences; approximately 28% of them appeared once. The ten most abundant clones make up about 7.7% of the sample. Material for sequencing was blood. The receptors originated from a woman in her 30s in good health.

A remark on this clonotype: One end of the junction fails to match germline, which may point to a read error. This chain joins TRBV28 and TRBJ1-5; tentatively, D is TRBD1 (5 bases). The CDR3 sequence is 16 residues long. In germline, CDR1 is MDHEN, CDR2 SYDVKM. The CDR3 nucleotides read TGTGCCAGCAGTTTACCCGGGGCGAGTAGCGATCAGCCCCAGCATTTT. It specifies CASSLPGASSDQPQHF. Full variable domain (outside the CDR3, taken from reference TRBV28 and TRBJ1-5): DVKVTQSSRYLVKRTGEKVFLECVQDMDHENMFWYRQDPGLGLRLIYFSYDVKMKEKGDIPEGYSVSREKKERFSLILESASTNQTSMYLCASSLPGASSDQPQHFGDGTRLSIL.

In this sample, this clonotype turned up a few times. This chain links TRBV15 with TRBJ2-5, with D perhaps TRBD2 (6 bases). The CDR3 is 15 residues long. V was cut by 0 bases and J by 1 base, with 9 bases left in between. CDR1 is LNHNV and CDR2 is YYDKDF in the germline V gene (reference sequence). The CDR3 loop is CATSRDRGIQETQYF. The CDR3 DNA follows: TGTGCCACCAGCAGAGATCGGGGGATCCAAGAGACCCAGTACTTC.

The chain carries TRBV19 and TRBJ2-3; D is undetermined. The CDR3 spans 11 residues. V was cut by 10 bases and J by 6 bases, with 11 bases left in between. Per the germline V gene, CDR1 is LNHDA and CDR2 is SQIVND (reference sequence). The CDR3 loop is CATRNSDTQYF. The CDR3 DNA reads as TGTGCCACTCGGAATTCCGATACGCAGTATTTT.

V gene TRBV5-1 combines with J gene TRBJ2-1, with 8 bases identical to TRBD2. This CDR3 has 13 amino acids. Trimming took 4 bases from V and 8 from J; bases not matched to a gene: 5. Germline V gives CDR1 SGHRS, CDR2 YFSETQ. CDR3: CASSVPGLDEQFF. DNA of the CDR3: TGCGCCAGCAGCGTACCGGGACTAGATGAGCAGTTCTTC.

The V call is TRBV24-1, the J call TRBJ1-2, with D hard to call. V was clipped by 2 bases and J by 2 bases, with 20 bases between them. CDR1 and CDR2 from the germline V gene are KGHDR and SFDVKD. The CDR3 sequence is 18 residues long. This chain's CDR3 is CATSDSGQWENPNYGYTF. DNA of the CDR3: TGTGCCACCAGTGATTCCGGGCAGTGGGAAAACCCAAACTATGGCTACACCTTC.

Worth noting for this clonotype: One base away lies a much larger clone, so this may be a sequencing read error. The chain is built from TRBV14 and TRBJ2-1, with D possibly TRBD2 on 5 matching bases. Looked up from germline, CDR1 is SGHDN and CDR2 is FVKESK. The CDR3 sequence is 11 residues long. The CDR3 sequence is CVSSGAYEQFF. The CDR3 region has the DNA TGTGTCAGCAGCGGAGCGTATGAGCAGTTCTTC.

This clonotype came up a few times. In DNA form, the CDR3 reads TGTGCCAGCAGCCAAATATCAGGGGGGAAAGGCGAGCAGTACTTC. Protein product: CASSQISGGKGEQYF. The J gene is TRBJ2-7, the V gene TRBV3-1; possible D gene TRBD1, 7 bases. CDR1 LGHDT and CDR2 YNNKEL come from the germline V gene (reference sequence). V was shortened by 2 bases and J by 6 bases, with 17 bases between the two germline ends. This CDR3 has 15 residues.

The V gene is TRBV12-3 or TRBV12-4, the J gene TRBJ2-3; tentative D call: TRBD1 (5 bases). This CDR3 spans 15 amino acids. Trimming took off 3 bases at V and 4 bases at J, with 14 bases between the two ends. For the CDR3, the DNA is TGTGCCAGCAGTTTTAGGGGTAGGGTTCCAGATACGCAGTATTTT. This gives the protein CASSFRGRVPDTQYF.

The sample holds a few counts of this clonotype. The rearrangement links TRBV24-1 to TRBJ2-5; weak D call: TRBD2 (5 bases). The CDR3 runs 16 residues. The V gene lost 3 bases and the J gene lost 5 bases, with 18 bases spanning the gap. Per germline, CDR1 KGHDR and CDR2 SFDVKD. Here the CDR3 reads CATSDPNQRAVETQYF. CDR3 sequence (DNA): TGTGCCACCAGTGATCCGAATCAAAGAGCGGTCGAGACCCAGTACTTC.

For this clonotype: Since a much larger clone is just one base distant, this may be a read error. The chain joins TRBV20-1 to TRBJ2-3, with D perhaps TRBD1 or TRBD2 (5 bases each). This CDR3 has 12 residues. The germline V gene has CDR1 DFQATT and CDR2 SNEGSKA (reference sequence). V dropped 5 bases and J dropped 5 bases, with 11 bases sitting between them. CDR3 nucleotide sequence: TGCAGTGCTGTTGCGAGGGGAGATACGCAGTATTTT. It translates to CSAVARGDTQYF.

This clonotype was seen only a few times. The chain joins TRBV12-3 or TRBV12-4 to TRBJ2-3; TRBD1 might be the D (6 bases). The CDR3 runs 15 residues. Trimming cost V 9 bases and J 0 bases, with 16 bases left between them. The DNA of the CDR3 is TGTGCCAGTCGAGGGGGATGGTCCAGCACAGATACGCAGTATTTT. Translation gives CASRGGWSSTDTQYF.

Here the CDR3 reads CASSLKGTGELFF. The CDR3 DNA follows: TGTGCCAGCAGCTTAAAGGGCACCGGGGAGCTGTTTTTT. V usage is TRBV7-9 and J usage is TRBJ2-2; no firm D call. Deletions cut 2 bases from V and 4 bases from J, with 5 bases between. CDR1 SEHNR and CDR2 FQNEAQ come from the germline V gene (reference sequence). The CDR3 runs 13 residues. Drawing the rest from reference TRBV7-9 and TRBJ2-2, the complete variable domain is DTGVSQNPRHKITKRGQNVTFRCDPISEHNRLYWYRQTLGQGPEFLTYFQNEAQLEKSRLLSDRFSAERPKGSFSTLEIQRTEQGDSAMYLCASSLKGTGELFFGEGSRLTVL.

In this sample, this clonotype turned up a few times. This chain links TRBV7-8 with TRBJ2-3; possibly TRBD2 for D (6 bases). V was pared by 5 bases and J by 1 base, with 13 bases between. The germline V gene has CDR1 SGHVS and CDR2 FQNEAQ. This CDR3 has 15 amino acids. The CDR3 is CASSQGTSRTDTQYF. As DNA, the CDR3 is TGTGCCAGCAGCCAGGGAACTAGCCGCACAGATACGCAGTATTTT.

The rearrangement links TRBV6-6 to TRBJ2-5; 14 bases fit TRBD2. V was clipped by 6 bases and J by 5 bases; unmatched bases: 8. Germline-derived CDR1 and CDR2 are MNHNY and SVGAGI (reference sequence). The CDR3 loop spans 16 amino acids. As DNA, the CDR3 is TGTGCCAGCAGCCAGACTAGCGGGGGGGCTCGGGAGACCCAGTACTTC. This encodes CASSQTSGGARETQYF.

This clonotype was observed at least ten times. The V gene is TRBV6-6, the J gene TRBJ2-1; the D gene is possibly TRBD2 (6 bases). Germline-derived CDR1 and CDR2 are MNHNY and SVGAGI (reference sequence). Trimming pared 4 bases from V and 0 bases from J, leaving 10 bases between. The CDR3 runs 15 residues. The CDR3 is CASSSRAGSYNEQFF. As DNA, the CDR3 is TGTGCCAGCAGTTCCCGAGCGGGCTCCTACAATGAGCAGTTCTTC.

This clonotype was seen many times. The chain links TRBV7-8 to TRBJ1-4; D possibly corresponds to TRBD1 (5 bases). The CDR3 is made up of 15 amino acids. The V gene's germline CDR1 is SGHVS and CDR2 FQNEAQ. Trimming took off 2 bases at V and 8 bases at J, with 15 bases between the two ends. In DNA, the CDR3 is TGTGCCAGCAGCTTATTGTCAGGGATAGGCGAAAAACTGTTTTTT. It encodes CASSLLSGIGEKLFF.

The chain has TRBV6-2 or TRBV6-3 and TRBJ2-5; tentatively, D is TRBD1 (6 bases). Trimming stripped 2 bases from V and 0 bases from J, with 10 bases between. This CDR3 is 15 amino acids long. Looked up from germline, CDR1 is MNHEY and CDR2 is SVGEGT. CDR3 DNA sequence: TGTGCCAGCAGTTACCCCAGACAGGACCAAGAGACCCAGTACTTC. It codes for CASSYPRQDQETQYF.

This clonotype has only a few counts. The V call is TRBV15, the J call TRBJ2-2; 7 nucleotides agree with TRBD2. The CDR3 length is 17 residues. The ends lost 0 bases at V and 7 bases at J; junction bases unmatched: 11. Germline V gene lookup returns CDR1 LNHNV and CDR2 YYDKDF (reference sequence). The DNA for the CDR3 is TGTGCCACCAGCAGAGATTTGTGGGAGGGCCATCACGGGGAGCTGTTTTTT. This gives the protein CATSRDLWEGHHGELFF.